Below, 29 T cell receptor beta chains from the same sample are listed, as sequenced in a study of T cells generated in artificial thymic organoids. These TCRs are of unknown antigen specificity. Artificial thymic organoids aggregated human hematopoietic stem and progenitor cells with human DLL1-expressing MS5 murine stromal cells. Organoids were seeded with FACS-purified CD34+CD3- stem and progenitor cells depleted of residual T cells. TCRalpha and TCRbeta libraries were amplified separately by semi-nested PCR with TRAC or TRBC reverse primers. Each CDR3 protein gets one entry after TCRdb re-called the 5' RACE reads with MiXCR. This sample yields 7,500 to 9,000 distinct CDR3 sequences, of which roughly 25% are seen a single time; around 3.1% belongs to the top ten. The specimen was naive CD8+ T cells grown in artificial thymic organoids from cord blood stem and progenitor cells. Subset of the sample: CD3+TCRalphabeta+CD8SP T cells; for blood, CD45RO-CCR7+ naive CD8+ T cells. All receptors derive from a human donor who gave cord blood stem cells for thymic organoid culture, a cardiac surgery patient who gave postnatal thymus, or a blood donor (not recorded which).

By sample fraction, this clonotype is medium-sized. J is TRBJ2-1 and V is TRBV13, with D unclear. Germline lookup yields CDR1 PRHDT and CDR2 FYEKMQ (reference sequence). The CDR3 consists of 15 residues. Deletions cut 4 bases from V and 0 bases from J, with 10 bases between. The DNA for the CDR3 is TGTGCCAGCAGCTCCTGGGCTTACTCCTACAATGAGCAGTTCTTC. This sequence encodes CASSSWAYSYNEQFF. The variable domain in full, completed from reference TRBV13 and TRBJ2-1, reads AAGVIQSPRHLIKEKRETATLKCYPIPRHDTVYWYQQGPGQDPQFLISFYEKMQSDKGSIPDRFSAQQFSDYHSELNMSSLELGDSALYFCASSSWAYSYNEQFFGPGTRLTVL.

This clonotype is judged medium-sized. The chain combines TRBV7-6 with TRBJ2-7, with 8 bases matching TRBD1. After removal of 4 bases from V and 2 bases from J, the junction contained 4 bases not matched to a gene. The CDR3 sequence is 14 residues long. Germline CDR1 SGHVS, CDR2 FNYEAQ. The CDR3 nucleotides are TGTGCCAGCAGCTCCCGGACAGGGACCTACGAGCAGTACTTC. This gives the protein CASSSRTGTYEQYF.

The V and J genes are TRBV9 and TRBJ1-1; the match to TRBD1 covers 9 bases. Trimming cost V 4 bases and J 4 bases; bases outside gene matches: 11. The CDR3 is made up of 16 amino acids. Germline V gene data show CDR1 as SGDLS and CDR2 as YYNGEE. The CDR3 DNA sequence: TGTGCCAGCAGCCTTTTAACAGGGGGCGCGGTCACTGAAGCTTTCTTT. This gives the protein CASSLLTGGAVTEAFF.

The rearrangement uses TRBV24-1 and TRBJ2-7, with TRBD1 matching over 9 bases. Germline assignment: CDR1 KGHDR and CDR2 SFDVKD. The J segment lost 5 bases and the V segment lost 9 bases, leaving 13 bases of the junction unmatched. The CDR3 sequence is 15 residues long. As DNA, the CDR3 is TGTGCCACCGAAGAAGGGACAGGGCCTCCCCACGAGCAGTACTTC. Residues: CATEEGTGPPHEQYF.

This clonotype ranks as medium-sized. The chain couples TRBV5-1 to TRBJ1-1, with TRBD1 matching over 8 bases. The CDR3 is 16 amino acids. V lost 2 bases and J lost 0; bases outside the gene matches: 6. CDR1 is SGHRS and CDR2 is YFSETQ in the germline V gene. CDR3 residues: CASSFIQGGMNTEAFF. CDR3 DNA: TGCGCCAGCAGCTTCATACAGGGGGGCATGAACACTGAAGCTTTCTTT.

By share of the sample, this clonotype is medium-sized. V is TRBV5-1 and J is TRBJ2-5, with a weak D call TRBD1 (5 bases). Germline lookup yields CDR1 SGHRS and CDR2 YFSETQ. The CDR3 has 14 amino acids. The V end lost 5 bases, the J end lost 0 bases, and 11 bases lay between the germline ends. The CDR3 region has the DNA TGCGCCAGCAGTCCCCGACAGTACCAAGAGACCCAGTACTTC. This gives the protein CASSPRQYQETQYF.

The chain joins TRBV10-3 to TRBJ2-7; D might be TRBD2 (6 bases). Trimming pared 10 bases from V and 0 bases from J, leaving 19 bases between. CDR1 is ENHRY, CDR2 SYGVKD, per germline. There are 15 residues in the CDR3. The CDR3 region is CATGWAGRCSYEQYF. DNA for the CDR3: TGTGCCACCGGATGGGCGGGACGGTGCTCCTACGAGCAGTACTTC.

The sample holds a few counts of this clonotype. V gene TRBV7-9 combines with J gene TRBJ1-2, with 7 bases fitting TRBD1. V shed 3 bases, J shed 0 bases, and the junction held 1 base outside the gene matches. Germline V gene data show CDR1 as SEHNR and CDR2 as FQNEAQ (reference sequence). The CDR3 runs 14 residues. The CDR3 region has the DNA TGTGCCAGCAGCTTTGACAGGGCTAACTATGGCTACACCTTC. The encoded protein is CASSFDRANYGYTF.

This clonotype appeared a few times. One end of the junction is discordant with germline, which a read error may explain. V and J are TRBV9 and TRBJ1-6; unclear D gene. This CDR3 has 15 amino acids. The V gene's germline CDR1 is SGDLS and CDR2 YYNGEE. CDR3 nucleotide sequence: TGTGCCAGCAGCGAGGATTCCTCCCATAATTCACCCCTCCACTTT. This codes for CASSEDSSHNSPLHF.

The chain couples TRBV5-1 to TRBJ2-1, with 9 bases lining up with TRBD2. Germline CDR1 reads SGHRS; CDR2 reads YFSETQ. V gave up 0 bases and J gave up 9 bases; unmatched junction bases: 16. This CDR3 contains 18 residues. The CDR3 loop is CASSLGLAGTLIPPEQFF. The CDR3 coding sequence is TGCGCCAGCAGCTTGGGGCTAGCGGGGACCTTAATCCCCCCTGAGCAGTTCTTC.

This clonotype was seen only a few times. The genes are TRBV5-1 and TRBJ1-5; D is unclear. The CDR3 is 14 residues long. CDR1 is SGHRS and CDR2 is YFSETQ in the germline V gene. Trimming removed 4 bases at V and 4 bases at J, with 12 bases between. DNA for the CDR3: TGCGCCAGCAGCCCCGTGGGCAAAAATCAGCCCCAGCATTTT. Its translation: CASSPVGKNQPQHF.

About this clonotype: This may be a read error: a much more frequent sequence differs by one nucleotide. This sequence joins TRBV27 and TRBJ2-5; no firm D call. Germline CDR1 and CDR2: MNHEY and SMNVEV (reference sequence). CDR3 length: 14 residues. The CDR3 bases are TGTGCCAGCAGAAAGAGATGTTTCAAGGAGACCCGGTACTTC. Protein sequence: CASRKRCFKETRYF.

This clonotype was seen a few times. V is TRBV5-5 and J is TRBJ2-7; D may be TRBD1 or TRBD2 (5 bases each). There are 14 residues in the CDR3. V lost 4 bases, J lost 2 bases, and 13 bases lay in between. Germline values: CDR1 SGHKS, CDR2 YYEKEE (reference sequence). The CDR3 sequence: CASSPDRGPYEQYF. DNA for the CDR3: TGTGCCAGCAGCCCGGACCGGGGACCCTACGAGCAGTACTTC.

In this sample, this clonotype turned up a few times. The V call is TRBV7-6, the J call TRBJ2-3; D may be TRBD2 (6 bases). Germline CDR1 reads SGHVS; CDR2 reads FNYEAQ. Trimming removed 5 bases at V and 14 bases at J, with 26 bases between. CDR3 length: 15 amino acids. The CDR3 bases are TGTGCCAGCAGCCCTCCGTCCGGGACTTCCGAATCGGGGTATTTT. Its translation: CASSPPSGTSESGYF.

CDR3 in amino acids: CASSFLDTDTQYF. The CDR3 DNA reads as TGTGCCAGCAGTTTTTTAGACACAGATACGCAGTATTTT. The rearrangement uses TRBV28 and TRBJ2-3; no clear D. The CDR3 length is 13 residues. V lost 3 bases and J 2 bases, leaving 6 bases between the germline ends. Germline V gene data show CDR1 as MDHEN and CDR2 as SYDVKM.

The chain employs TRBV6-2 or TRBV6-3 and TRBJ2-1; a possible D gene is TRBD2 (7 bases). Looked up from germline, CDR1 is MNHEY and CDR2 is SVGEGT. The ends were cut back, 6 bases at V and 12 bases at J, with 18 bases in the middle. This CDR3 is built from 13 residues. The CDR3 loop reads CASRQVGGAVQFF. CDR3 in DNA: TGTGCCAGCAGGCAAGTTGGGGGGGCGGTGCAGTTCTTC.

This clonotype was picked up a small number of times. The CDR3 here is CASSKPRNTEAFF. The CDR3 nucleotides read TGTGCCAGCTCAAAACCTCGGAACACTGAAGCTTTCTTT. The chain combines TRBV18 with TRBJ1-1, with D uncertain. Trimming left V 5 bases short and J 1 base short, with 8 bases between. This CDR3 has 13 residues. Germline loops: CDR1 KGHSH, CDR2 LQKENI.

Of note for this clonotype: A single base separates this from a much larger clone, so it may be a read error. This sequence joins TRBV5-5 and TRBJ1-5, with D maybe TRBD1 (5 bases). Trimming left V 2 bases short and J 3 bases short, with 12 bases between. CDR1 and CDR2 (germline): SGHKS, YYEKEE (reference sequence). The CDR3 totals 15 residues. Here the CDR3 DNA reads TGTGCCAGCAGCTTAAGGGACGTTAACAATCAGCCCCAGCATTTT. Its protein product is CASSLRDVNNQPQHF.

The rearrangement links TRBV5-1 to TRBJ2-1, with D possibly matching TRBD2 (7 bases). Germline V CDR1 and CDR2: SGHRS, YFSETQ. Trimming stripped 6 bases from V and 4 bases from J, with 14 bases between. The CDR3 extends over 14 amino acids. CDR3 residues: CASNRGGPYNEQFF. In DNA form, the CDR3 reads TGCGCCAGCAATAGGGGGGGGCCTTACAATGAGCAGTTCTTC.

The chain has TRBV5-1 and TRBJ2-7, with a tentative D call TRBD1 (6 bases). CDR1 and CDR2 (germline): SGHRS, YFSETQ. V gave up 4 bases and J gave up 8 bases, with 22 bases separating them. The CDR3 contains 15 residues. The CDR3, as DNA: TGCGCCAGCAGCGCGTGGGGGCAGTACGAATTAAAGCAGTACTTC. This sequence encodes CASSAWGQYELKQYF.

In this sample, this clonotype turned up a few times. The rearrangement joins TRBV15 to TRBJ2-3; 8 bases agree with TRBD2. V was pared by 3 bases and J by 14 bases, with 10 bases of the junction left unmatched. The CDR3 is 13 residues long. The germline V gene has CDR1 LNHNV and CDR2 YYDKDF (reference sequence). The chain's CDR3 is CATSRARDGGVYF. For the CDR3, the DNA is TGTGCCACCAGCAGGGCCAGGGACGGGGGGGTGTATTTT.

The chain is built from TRBV6-2 or TRBV6-3 and TRBJ1-1; the match to TRBD1 covers 8 bases. There are 13 residues in the CDR3. Trimming removed 1 base from V and 7 bases from J; junction bases left unmatched: 2. CDR1 MNHEY and CDR2 SVGEGT come from the germline V gene. CDR3 nucleotides: TGTGCCAGCAGTTACTGCAGGGGGCTTGAAGCTTTCTTT. Translated, it gives CASSYCRGLEAFF.

This clonotype rates as medium-sized. The V gene is TRBV18, the J gene TRBJ1-6; D not certain. From germline, CDR1 is KGHSH and CDR2 LQKENI. Trimming stripped 1 base from V and 1 base from J, with 8 bases between. This CDR3 comprises 16 residues. The CDR3 loop is CASSPRRRSYNSPLHF. The CDR3 nucleotides read TGTGCCAGCTCACCACGAAGGCGGTCCTATAATTCACCCCTCCACTTT.

Sample share makes this clonotype medium-sized. The DNA for the CDR3 is TGTGCCAGCAGTTACGGGATGGCCGCAGATACGCAGTATTTT. It is translated as CASSYGMAADTQYF. The gene calls are TRBV6-5 and TRBJ2-3; D remains unclear. The ends were cut back, 2 bases at V and 4 bases at J, with 10 bases in the middle. CDR3 size: 14 residues. The germline V gene encodes CDR1 MNHEY and CDR2 SVGAGI.

This clonotype is termed medium-sized. The DNA for the CDR3 is TGCGCCAGCAGCCAAGATCGGTCCCTACAGGGTTACACCTTC. This codes for CASSQDRSLQGYTF. The V and J genes are TRBV4-3 and TRBJ1-2; TRBD1 is a possible D gene (6 bases). Trimming took off 0 bases at V and 11 bases at J, with 16 bases between the two ends. This CDR3 contains 14 residues. Looked up from germline, CDR1 is LGHNA and CDR2 is YSLEER.

This clonotype is judged medium-sized. This chain joins TRBV12-3 or TRBV12-4 and TRBJ2-1; D remains ambiguous. V lost 4 bases and J lost 1, with 11 bases in between. The length of the CDR3 is 15 residues. Here the CDR3 reads CASSYRSTSYNEQFF. The CDR3 DNA follows: TGTGCCAGCAGTTACCGGTCGACATCCTACAATGAGCAGTTCTTC.

The rearrangement uses TRBV5-6 and TRBJ2-7; D gene unclear. The V and J ends lost 3 bases and 3 bases respectively, with 13 bases between them. Germline V CDR1 and CDR2: SGHDT, YYEEEE. The CDR3 contains 14 residues. The CDR3 DNA follows: TGTGCCAGCAGCTGGTTTGCGACACACTACGAGCAGTACTTC. Residues: CASSWFATHYEQYF.

The J gene is TRBJ1-6, the V gene TRBV7-6, with no clear D. Trimming left V 5 bases short and J 8 bases short, with 13 bases between. This CDR3 is 14 amino acids long. CDR1 and CDR2 (germline): SGHVS, FNYEAQ. The CDR3 protein is CASSTSGGDSPLHF. The CDR3 DNA reads as TGTGCCAGCAGCACTAGCGGCGGGGATTCACCCCTCCACTTT.

J is TRBJ1-4 and V is TRBV18; D possibly corresponds to TRBD1 (5 bases). The V gene lost 6 bases and the J gene lost 5 bases, with 16 bases spanning the gap. The CDR3 covers 15 residues. CDR1 is KGHSH and CDR2 is LQKENI in the germline V gene. CDR3 nucleotides: TGTGCCAGCTCCCCCCCGACAGAGAACAATGAAAAACTGTTTTTT. Translation: CASSPPTENNEKLFF.